The 16 T cell receptor beta chains listed next were all sequenced from one sample in a study of shared clonotypes between healthy human individuals. TCRdb's copy holds only in-frame clones and misses some; the assay was immunoSEQ multiplex PCR. The profile shows 600,000 to 800,000 clones, around 70% of them singletons. The sequencing sample was made of memory CD4+ T cells sorted from blood. Documented subset: CD45RA-negative fraction. These receptors were taken from a woman in her twenties or thirties in good health.

V gene TRBV2 combines with J gene TRBJ2-5, with 7 bases matching TRBD2. CDR1 and CDR2 from the germline V gene are SNHLY and FYNNEI. Trimming took 2 bases from V and 2 from J; bases not matched to a gene: 2. The length of the CDR3 is 14 residues. CDR3 protein: CASSETGGQETQYF. The CDR3 DNA reads as TGTGCCAGCAGTGAAACGGGGGGACAAGAGACCCAGTACTTC.

The gene calls are TRBV10-2 and TRBJ1-5; 9 bases map to TRBD1. V dropped 6 bases and J dropped 0; count of bases not matched to a gene: 3. From germline, CDR1 is WSHSY and CDR2 SAAADI. The CDR3 runs to 15 residues. The DNA of the CDR3 is TGCGCCAGCAGCCGGACAGGGGATAGCAATCAGCCCCAGCATTTT. Its protein is CASSRTGDSNQPQHF.

A remark on this clone: This CDR3 is also generated by other DNA sequences in the sample. The V and J genes are TRBV19 and TRBJ2-1, with unresolved D. Germline CDR1 and CDR2: LNHDA and SQIVND (reference sequence). The V end was cut by 4 bases, the J end by 7 bases, with 8 bases between. CDR3 length equals 12 residues. The CDR3 spells CASSTSGNEQFF. The CDR3 bases are TGTGCCAGTAGTACATCCGGAAATGAGCAGTTCTTC.

The chain uses TRBV5-1 and TRBJ2-1, with D unclear. V dropped 0 bases and J dropped 8 bases, with 21 bases sitting between them. Germline CDR1 SGHRS, CDR2 YFSETQ. CDR3 size: 17 residues. The CDR3 nucleotides are TGCGCCAGCAGCTTGGTCGTCTTGAGAGGCTTTATGGATGAGCAGTTCTTC. It is translated as CASSLVVLRGFMDEQFF. The variable domain in full, with the rest retrieved from reference TRBV5-1 and TRBJ2-1, is KAGVTQTPRYLIKTRGQQVTLSCSPISGHRSVSWYQQTPGQGLQFLFEYFSETQRNKGNFPGRFSGRQFSNSRSEMNVSTLELGDSALYLCASSLVVLRGFMDEQFFGPGTRLTVL.

This clone turned up a few times. The chain uses TRBV19 and TRBJ1-2, with 9 positions matching TRBD1. Trimming took 4 bases from V and 6 from J; bases not matched to a gene: 3. The CDR3 is 13 amino acids. In germline, CDR1 is LNHDA, CDR2 SQIVND (reference sequence). CDR3 protein: CASSTRTGDGYTF. CDR3 nucleotide sequence: TGTGCCAGTAGTACCCGGACAGGGGATGGCTACACCTTC. The whole variable domain, filled in from reference TRBV19 and TRBJ1-2, reads DGGITQSPKYLFRKEGQNVTLSCEQNLNHDAMYWYRQDPGQGLRLIYYSQIVNDFQKGDIAEGYSVSREKKESFPLTVTSAQKNPTAFYLCASSTRTGDGYTFGSGTRLTVV.

A word on this clone: One end of the junction fails to match germline, which may point to a read error. The chain couples TRBV9 to TRBJ2-3; D unresolved. The CDR3 sequence is 15 residues long. The germline gives CDR1 SGDLS, CDR2 YYNGEE. CDR3 DNA: TGTACCAGCAGCGCCGGACCGACTAGCACAGATACGCAGTATTTT. Amino acid sequence: CTSSAGPTSTDTQYF.

The chain joins TRBV27 to TRBJ2-1; the match to TRBD2 covers 7 bases. Unmatched junction bases numbered 12, after V lost 2 bases and J lost 5 bases. From germline, CDR1 is MNHEY and CDR2 SMNVEV (reference sequence). The CDR3 has 17 amino acids. CDR3 loop: CASSLKALAAGDNEQFF. The CDR3 coding sequence is TGTGCCAGCAGTTTAAAGGCCCTAGCGGCGGGGGACAATGAGCAGTTCTTC.

J is TRBJ1-3 and V is TRBV4-2, with D unclear. The CDR3 consists of 16 residues. The V end was cut by 3 bases, the J end by 0 bases, with 12 bases between. The germline V gene has CDR1 LGHNA and CDR2 YNFKEQ. The chain's CDR3 is CASSQGTDYSGNTIYF. The CDR3 nucleotides read TGTGCCAGCAGCCAGGGAACAGACTACTCTGGAAACACCATATATTTT.

The chain recombines TRBV7-3 with TRBJ2-2; no clear D gene. The CDR3 is made up of 14 amino acids. Germline-derived CDR1 and CDR2 are SGHTA and FQGTGA. V was cut by 5 bases and J by 4 bases, with 11 bases left in between. In nucleotides, the CDR3 is TGTGCCAGCAGCACGGGCCTTACCACCGGGGAGCTGTTTTTT. The encoded protein is CASSTGLTTGELFF.

The rearrangement links TRBV6-1 to TRBJ1-1, with unresolved D. The CDR3 has 15 residues. Germline-derived CDR1 and CDR2 are MNHNS and SASEGT. V was trimmed by 2 bases and J by 3 bases, leaving 13 bases between them. The CDR3 is CASSETGWEDTEAFF. The CDR3, as DNA: TGTGCCAGCAGTGAAACCGGGTGGGAGGACACTGAAGCTTTCTTT.

The chain carries TRBV2 and TRBJ2-2; a weak D match, TRBD1 (5 bases). Germline values: CDR1 SNHLY, CDR2 FYNNEI. The CDR3 runs 15 residues. V was clipped by 4 bases and J by 4 bases, with 13 bases between them. Written as DNA, the CDR3 is TGTGCCAGCAGTGCGGTCAGCACAGGCACCGGGGAGCTGTTTTTT. The encoded protein is CASSAVSTGTGELFF.

In this sample, this clone turned up once. The CDR3 region is CAATGPSGSVKEETQYF. Here the CDR3 DNA reads TGTGCCGCAACGGGGCCTAGCGGGAGTGTAAAGGAAGAGACCCAGTACTTC. The rearrangement uses TRBV30 and TRBJ2-5; 10 bases line up with TRBD2. The CDR3 consists of 17 residues. Germline V CDR1 and CDR2: GTSNPN, SVGIG (reference sequence). V lost 8 bases to trimming and J lost 3 bases; unmatched junction nucleotides: 18.

The V and J genes are TRBV4-1 and TRBJ1-5; D is uncertain. This CDR3 is built from 12 residues. Germline assignment: CDR1 MGHRA and CDR2 YSYEKL. The V gene lost 3 bases and the J gene lost 7 bases, with 7 bases spanning the gap. CDR3 nucleotides: TGCGCCAGCAGCCACTTTCCCCAGCCCCAGCATTTT. Its translation: CASSHFPQPQHF.

This rearrangement joins TRBV30 to TRBJ1-1; no firm D call. Trimming took off 0 bases at V and 4 bases at J, with 6 bases between the two ends. The CDR3 covers 12 residues. The V gene's germline CDR1 is GTSNPN and CDR2 SVGIG (reference sequence). CDR3 in DNA: TGTGCCTGGAGTGTACCGGCCACTGAAGCTTTCTTT. Its protein is CAWSVPATEAFF.

The chain couples TRBV5-1 to TRBJ1-4, with D unresolved. The germline V gene has CDR1 SGHRS and CDR2 YFSETQ. The CDR3 contains 13 residues. Trimming took 0 bases from V and 9 from J, leaving 9 bases between them. CDR3 region: CASSLDGRKKLFF. The CDR3 region has the DNA TGCGCCAGCAGCTTGGATGGGAGGAAAAAACTGTTTTTT.

The chain links TRBV5-4 to TRBJ2-1, with 10 bases identical to TRBD2. The ends lost 7 bases at V and 1 base at J; junction bases unmatched: 2. There are 14 residues in the CDR3. Germline CDR1 and CDR2: SGHNT and YYREEE (reference sequence). Here the CDR3 reads CASELAGSYNEQFF. DNA of the CDR3: TGTGCCAGCGAACTAGCGGGATCCTACAATGAGCAGTTCTTC.